The clone carrying this T cell receptor beta chain was counted once. Sequenced by immunoSEQ multiplex PCR; TCRdb stores in-frame clones only, minus some. The repertoire holds some 100,000 clones, with about 89% as singletons. This entry is derived from a study of blood T cell repertoires in COVID-19. The sequenced sample was peripheral blood. This clonotype was sampled from a man between 45 and 60 years old with acute or convalescent COVID-19.

The CDR3 region has the DNA TGTGCCAGCAGCCAAGGTGTCAGAACATCCCGCGAGCAGTACTTC. As protein: CASSQGVRTSREQYF. This sequence joins TRBV3-1 (or the pseudogene TRBV3-2) and TRBJ2-7; D is uncertain. Germline V gene sequence: CDR1 LGHDT, CDR2 YNNKEL (reference sequence). V was shortened by 1 base and J by 6 bases, with 16 bases between the two germline ends. This CDR3 spans 15 amino acids.